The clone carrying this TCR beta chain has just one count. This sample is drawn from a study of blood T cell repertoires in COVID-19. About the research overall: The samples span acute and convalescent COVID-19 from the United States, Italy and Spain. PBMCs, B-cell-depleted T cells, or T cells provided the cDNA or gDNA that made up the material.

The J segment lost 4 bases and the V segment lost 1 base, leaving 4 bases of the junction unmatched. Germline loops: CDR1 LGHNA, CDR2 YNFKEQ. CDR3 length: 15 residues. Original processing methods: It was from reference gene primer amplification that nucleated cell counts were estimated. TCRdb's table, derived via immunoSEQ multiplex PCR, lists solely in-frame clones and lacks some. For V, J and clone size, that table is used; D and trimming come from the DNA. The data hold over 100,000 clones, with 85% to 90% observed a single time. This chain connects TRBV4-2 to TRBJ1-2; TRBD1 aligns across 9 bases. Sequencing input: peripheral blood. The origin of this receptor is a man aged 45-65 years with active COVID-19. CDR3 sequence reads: CASSQVGQGGYGYTF. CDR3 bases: TGTGCCAGCAGCCAAGTGGGACAGGGAGGCTATGGCTACACCTTC.